This TCR beta chain was identified during a study of vaccination and CD4 T cells after COVID-19. Study as a whole: Testing by nasal swab PCR showed convalescent patients to be SARS-CoV-2 positive; roughly nine were mild and one was severe.

Specified treatment: roughly 10-day PBMC culture with coronavirus spike peptide pools or control peptides (ViraFEST assay). Positive tests by PCR, dated March to December 2020, predated US Alpha, Beta and Delta variants. PBMC cultures, at about 1.8 million cells per well, received approximately 10 IU/ml IL-2 and roughly 9 ug/ml peptide pools. When approximately nine days of culture had elapsed, CD4+ T cells were isolated by negative selection. In regard to this clonotype: The antigen is unknown.

Cultured CD4+ T cells had their DNA profiled by the Oncomine TCR Beta short-read assay. TCRdb processed the PCR reads anew with MiXCR; each CDR3 protein has one entry. The sample lists about 13,000 distinct CDR3 sequences, around 30% occurring once. Sequencing input: CD4+ T cells from blood, cultured in vitro. This TCR was recovered from a human donor who had recovered from COVID-19.

The CDR3 loop reads CASSYRPSGNSDEQFF. The CDR3, as DNA: TGTGCCAGCAGTTACCGTCCTAGCGGGAACTCGGATGAGCAGTTCTTC. The V call is TRBV6-5, the J call TRBJ2-1; 9 nucleotides agree with TRBD2. The CDR3 extends over 16 amino acids. V shed 2 bases, J shed 8 bases, and the junction held 10 bases outside the gene matches. Germline V CDR1 and CDR2: MNHEY, SVGAGI.